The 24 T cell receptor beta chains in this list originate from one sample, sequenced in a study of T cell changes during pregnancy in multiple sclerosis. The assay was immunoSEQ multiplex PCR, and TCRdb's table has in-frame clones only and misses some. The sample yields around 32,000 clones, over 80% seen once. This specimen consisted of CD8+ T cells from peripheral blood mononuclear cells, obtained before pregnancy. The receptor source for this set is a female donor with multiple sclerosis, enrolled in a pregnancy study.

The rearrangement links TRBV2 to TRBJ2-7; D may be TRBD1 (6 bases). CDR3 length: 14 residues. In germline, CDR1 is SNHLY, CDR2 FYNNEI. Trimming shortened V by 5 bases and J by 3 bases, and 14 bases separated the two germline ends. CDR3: CASSPTGSGYEQYF. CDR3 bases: TGTGCCAGCAGTCCGACAGGATCTGGCTACGAGCAGTACTTC.

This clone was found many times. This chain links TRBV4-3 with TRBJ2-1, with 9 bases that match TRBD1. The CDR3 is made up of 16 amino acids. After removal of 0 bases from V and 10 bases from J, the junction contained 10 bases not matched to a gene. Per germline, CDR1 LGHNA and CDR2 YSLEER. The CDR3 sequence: CASSQDTGTGSTEQFF. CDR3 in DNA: TGCGCCAGCAGCCAAGACACCGGGACAGGGTCGACAGAGCAGTTCTTC.

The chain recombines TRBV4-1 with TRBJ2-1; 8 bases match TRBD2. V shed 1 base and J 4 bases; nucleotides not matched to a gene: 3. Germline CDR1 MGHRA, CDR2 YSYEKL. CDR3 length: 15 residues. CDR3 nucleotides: TGCGCCAGCAGCCAAGCAAGCGGGGGATACAATGAGCAGTTCTTC. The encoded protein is CASSQASGGYNEQFF.

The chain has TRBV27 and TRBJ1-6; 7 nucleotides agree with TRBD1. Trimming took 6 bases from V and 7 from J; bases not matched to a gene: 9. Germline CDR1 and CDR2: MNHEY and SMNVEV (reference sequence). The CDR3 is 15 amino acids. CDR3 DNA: TGTGCCAGCAGGAACAGGGACAGCCTAAATTCACCCCTCCACTTT. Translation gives CASRNRDSLNSPLHF.

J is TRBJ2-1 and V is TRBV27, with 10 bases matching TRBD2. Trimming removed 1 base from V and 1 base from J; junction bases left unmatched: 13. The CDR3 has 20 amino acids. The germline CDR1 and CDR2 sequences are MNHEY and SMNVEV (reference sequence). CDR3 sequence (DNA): TGTGCCAGCAGTTTATTTGGCCGTGGTAGCGGGGGGTCATCCTACAATGAGCAGTTCTTC. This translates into CASSLFGRGSGGSSYNEQFF.

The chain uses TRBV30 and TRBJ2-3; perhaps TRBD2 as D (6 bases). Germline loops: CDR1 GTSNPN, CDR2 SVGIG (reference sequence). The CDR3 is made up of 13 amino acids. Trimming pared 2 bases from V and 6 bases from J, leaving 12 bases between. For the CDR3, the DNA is TGTGCCTGGAGTTGGTCAGGGAGGGATACGCAGTATTTT. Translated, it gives CAWSWSGRDTQYF.

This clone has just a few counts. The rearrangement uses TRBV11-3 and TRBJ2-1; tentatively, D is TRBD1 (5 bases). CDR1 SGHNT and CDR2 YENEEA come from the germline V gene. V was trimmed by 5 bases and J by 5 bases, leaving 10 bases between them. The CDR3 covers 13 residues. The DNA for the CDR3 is TGTGCCAGCAGCCAGGGAAAGGACAATGAGCAGTTCTTC. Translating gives CASSQGKDNEQFF.

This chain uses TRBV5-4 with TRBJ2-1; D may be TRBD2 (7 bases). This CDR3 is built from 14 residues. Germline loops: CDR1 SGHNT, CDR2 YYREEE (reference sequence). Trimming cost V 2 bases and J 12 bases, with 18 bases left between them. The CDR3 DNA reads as TGTGCCAGCAGCTTCAGGGGAGGGCTTAGATTGCAGTTCTTC. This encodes CASSFRGGLRLQFF.

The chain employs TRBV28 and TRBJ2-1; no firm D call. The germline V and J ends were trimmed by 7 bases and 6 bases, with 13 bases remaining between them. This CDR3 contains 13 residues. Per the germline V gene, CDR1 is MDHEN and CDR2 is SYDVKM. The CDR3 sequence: CASTHHSGNEQFF. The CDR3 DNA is TGTGCCAGCACCCACCATTCGGGCAATGAGCAGTTCTTC.

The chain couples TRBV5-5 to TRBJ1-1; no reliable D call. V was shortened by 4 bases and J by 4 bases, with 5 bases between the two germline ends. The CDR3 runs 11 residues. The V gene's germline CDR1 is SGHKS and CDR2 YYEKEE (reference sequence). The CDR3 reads CASSPGTEAFF. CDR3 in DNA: TGTGCCAGCAGCCCCGGCACTGAAGCTTTCTTT. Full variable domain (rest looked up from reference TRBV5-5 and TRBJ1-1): DAGVTQSPTHLIKTRGQQVTLRCSPISGHKSVSWYQQVLGQGPQFIFQYYEKEERGRGNFPDRFSARQFPNYSSELNVNALLLGDSALYLCASSPGTEAFFGQGTRLTVV.

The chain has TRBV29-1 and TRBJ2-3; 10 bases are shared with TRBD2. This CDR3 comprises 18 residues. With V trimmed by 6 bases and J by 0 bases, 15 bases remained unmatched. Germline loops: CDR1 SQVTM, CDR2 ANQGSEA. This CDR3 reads CSVDGLAGGLPSTDTQYF. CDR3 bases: TGCAGCGTCGACGGGTTAGCGGGGGGCCTCCCCAGCACAGATACGCAGTATTTT.

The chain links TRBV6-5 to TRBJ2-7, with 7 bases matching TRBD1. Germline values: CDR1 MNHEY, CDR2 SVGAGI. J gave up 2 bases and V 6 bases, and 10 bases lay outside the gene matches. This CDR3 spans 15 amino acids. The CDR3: CASSQTRQGAYEQYF. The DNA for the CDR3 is TGTGCCAGCAGCCAGACTCGACAGGGCGCCTACGAGCAGTACTTC.

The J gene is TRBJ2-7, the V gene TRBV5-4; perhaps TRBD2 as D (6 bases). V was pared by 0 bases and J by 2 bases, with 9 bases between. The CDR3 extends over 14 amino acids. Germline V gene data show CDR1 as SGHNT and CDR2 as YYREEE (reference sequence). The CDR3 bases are TGTGCCAGCAGCTTGGGCGGGATACCCTACGAGCAGTACTTC. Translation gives CASSLGGIPYEQYF.

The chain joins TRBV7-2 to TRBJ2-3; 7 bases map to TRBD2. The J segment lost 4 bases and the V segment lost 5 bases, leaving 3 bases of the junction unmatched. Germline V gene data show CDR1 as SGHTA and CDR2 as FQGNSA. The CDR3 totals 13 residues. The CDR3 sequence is CASSDAGADTQYF. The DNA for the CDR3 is TGTGCCAGCAGCGACGCGGGAGCAGATACGCAGTATTTT.

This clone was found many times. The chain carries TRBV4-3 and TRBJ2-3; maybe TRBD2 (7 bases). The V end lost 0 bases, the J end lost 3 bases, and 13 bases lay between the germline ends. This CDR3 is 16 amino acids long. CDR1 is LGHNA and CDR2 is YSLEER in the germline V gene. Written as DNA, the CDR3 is TGCGCCAGCAGCCAAGATACGGGGGGCCATACAGATACGCAGTATTTT. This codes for CASSQDTGGHTDTQYF.

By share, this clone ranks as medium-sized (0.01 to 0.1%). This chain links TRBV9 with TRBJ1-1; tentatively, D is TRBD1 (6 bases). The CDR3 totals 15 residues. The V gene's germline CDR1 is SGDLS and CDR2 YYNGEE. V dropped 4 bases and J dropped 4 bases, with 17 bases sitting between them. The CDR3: CASSTSGGAGTEAFF. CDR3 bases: TGTGCCAGCAGCACAAGCGGGGGGGCGGGCACTGAAGCTTTCTTT.

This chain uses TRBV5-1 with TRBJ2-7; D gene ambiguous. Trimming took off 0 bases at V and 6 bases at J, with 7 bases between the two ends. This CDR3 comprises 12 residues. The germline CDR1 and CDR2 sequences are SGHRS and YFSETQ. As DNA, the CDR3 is TGCGCCAGCAGCTTGGCCGGAGCCGAGCAGTACTTC. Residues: CASSLAGAEQYF.

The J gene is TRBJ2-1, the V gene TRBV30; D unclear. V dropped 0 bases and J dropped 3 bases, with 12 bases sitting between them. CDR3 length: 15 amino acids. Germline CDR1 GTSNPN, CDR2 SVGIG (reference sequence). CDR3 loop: CAWSVQGQDYNEQFF. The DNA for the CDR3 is TGTGCCTGGAGTGTACAAGGCCAGGACTACAATGAGCAGTTCTTC.

CDR3 nucleotide sequence: TGTGCCAGCAGCGTAGGGGTAGGGGCATTCGCGAACACCATATATTTT. It specifies CASSVGVGAFANTIYF. This chain joins TRBV9 and TRBJ1-3; D might be TRBD1 (5 bases). Germline CDR1 and CDR2: SGDLS and YYNGEE. V was cut by 0 bases and J by 7 bases, with 17 bases left in between. This CDR3 is built from 16 residues.

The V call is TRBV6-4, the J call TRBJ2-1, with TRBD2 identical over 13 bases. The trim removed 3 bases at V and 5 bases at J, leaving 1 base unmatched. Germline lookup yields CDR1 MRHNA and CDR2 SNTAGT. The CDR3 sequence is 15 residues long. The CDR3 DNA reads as TGTGCCAGCAGTGAGGGGACTAGCGGGGACAATGAGCAGTTCTTC. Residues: CASSEGTSGDNEQFF.

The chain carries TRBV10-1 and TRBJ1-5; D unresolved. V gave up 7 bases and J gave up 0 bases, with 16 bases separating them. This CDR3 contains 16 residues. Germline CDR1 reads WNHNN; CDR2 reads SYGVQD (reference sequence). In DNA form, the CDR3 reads TGCGCCAGCACCACCCCGGGTTCCAATAGCAATCAGCCCCAGCATTTT. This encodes CASTTPGSNSNQPQHF.

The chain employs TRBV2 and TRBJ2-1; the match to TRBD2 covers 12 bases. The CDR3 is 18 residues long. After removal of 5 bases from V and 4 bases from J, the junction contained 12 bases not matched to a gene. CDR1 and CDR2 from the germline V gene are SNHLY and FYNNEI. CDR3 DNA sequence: TGTGCCAGCAGTCTCCGCCTGAAACTAGCGGGGGGATACAATGAGCAGTTCTTC. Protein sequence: CASSLRLKLAGGYNEQFF.

CDR3 nucleotides: TGTGCCAGCAGTTTTCTGGCGAACACTGAAGCTTTCTTT. Translation: CASSFLANTEAFF. J is TRBJ1-1 and V is TRBV28; D is unclear. Trimming stripped 3 bases from V and 1 base from J, with 6 bases between. The CDR3 spans 13 residues. Per germline, CDR1 MDHEN and CDR2 SYDVKM.

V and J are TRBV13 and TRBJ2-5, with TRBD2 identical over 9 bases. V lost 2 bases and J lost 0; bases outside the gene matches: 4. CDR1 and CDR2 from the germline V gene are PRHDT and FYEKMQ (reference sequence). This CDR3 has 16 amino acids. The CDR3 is CASSLRLAGYQETQYF. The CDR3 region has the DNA TGTGCCAGCAGCTTACGCCTAGCGGGGTACCAAGAGACCCAGTACTTC.